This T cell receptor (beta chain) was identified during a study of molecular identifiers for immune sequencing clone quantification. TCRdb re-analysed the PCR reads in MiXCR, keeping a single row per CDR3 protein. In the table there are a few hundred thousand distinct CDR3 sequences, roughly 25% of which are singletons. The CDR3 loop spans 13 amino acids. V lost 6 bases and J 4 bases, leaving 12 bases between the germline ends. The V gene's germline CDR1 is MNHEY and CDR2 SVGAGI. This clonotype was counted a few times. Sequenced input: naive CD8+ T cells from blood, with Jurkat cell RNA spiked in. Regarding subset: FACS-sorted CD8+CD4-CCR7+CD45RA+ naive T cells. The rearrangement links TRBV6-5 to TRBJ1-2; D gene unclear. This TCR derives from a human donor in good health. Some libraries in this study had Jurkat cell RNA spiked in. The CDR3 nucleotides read TGTGCCAGCAGCCCCGTCCTCAGCTATGGCTACACCTTC. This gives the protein CASSPVLSYGYTF.